The 31 T cell receptor beta chains below all came from one sample that was sequenced in a study of early T cells in non-severe SARS-CoV-2 infection. TCRdb recomputed calls from the 5' RACE reads with MiXCR, one row per CDR3 protein. Here the sample spans tens of thousands of distinct CDR3 sequences, roughly 5.3% being singletons. The sequenced sample consisted of whole blood. These receptor sequences come from an adult who was a healthcare worker with PCR-confirmed SARS-CoV-2 infection or an uninfected control (not recorded which).

This clonotype was counted a few times. V gene TRBV7-8 combines with J gene TRBJ2-6; unclear D gene. The ends were cut back, 5 bases at V and 1 base at J, with 6 bases in the middle. This CDR3 spans 14 amino acids. The germline V gene has CDR1 SGHVS and CDR2 FQNEAQ. Here the CDR3 DNA reads TGTGCCAGCAGCGCCTGGTCTGGGGCCAACGTCCTGACTTTC. It codes for CASSAWSGANVLTF.

In regard to this clonotype: The germline gene is not matched at one end of the junction; a read error may be the cause. This chain joins TRBV6-1 and TRBJ1-1; D perhaps matches TRBD1 (6 bases). This CDR3 comprises 13 residues. The V gene's germline CDR1 is MNHNS and CDR2 SASEGT. CDR3 region: CASSETGNIEAFF. The CDR3 DNA is TGTGCCAGCAGTGAAACAGGGAACATTGAAGCTTTCTTT.

This clonotype was counted at least ten times. The chain uses TRBV6-5 and TRBJ1-2, with D uncertain. Germline V gene sequence: CDR1 MNHEY, CDR2 SVGAGI. The CDR3 runs 13 residues. Trimming took 2 bases from V and 5 from J, leaving 9 bases between them. The CDR3: CASSYGRKYGYTF. For the CDR3, the DNA is TGTGCCAGCAGTTACGGACGGAAGTATGGCTACACCTTC.

The V gene is TRBV6-5, the J gene TRBJ2-2; 8 bases are shared with TRBD1. With 4 bases clipped from V and 13 bases from J, the junction kept 5 bases outside the gene matches. The CDR3 spans 12 residues. CDR1 MNHEY and CDR2 SVGAGI come from the germline V gene. CDR3 sequence reads: CASSFGQGRLFF. CDR3 nucleotides: TGTGCCAGCAGTTTCGGACAGGGTCGGCTGTTTTTT.

This clonotype was observed at least ten times. This sequence joins TRBV6-4 and TRBJ1-2; 10 bases are shared with TRBD1. The junction had 4 bases not matched to a gene; V was cut back by 1 base and J by 8 bases. This CDR3 has 14 residues. The germline CDR1 and CDR2 sequences are MRHNA and SNTAGT. Written as DNA, the CDR3 is TGTGCCAGCAGTGACTTAGGACAGGGGGACGGCTACACCTTC. Amino acid sequence: CASSDLGQGDGYTF.

This clonotype has a count of ten or more. This chain joins TRBV10-3 and TRBJ2-1, with 8 bases identical to TRBD2. The V segment lost 7 bases and the J segment 1 base; nucleotides outside the gene matches: 3. This CDR3 is built from 14 residues. CDR1 ENHRY and CDR2 SYGVKD come from the germline V gene. The CDR3 here is CAINPSGSYNEQFF. In DNA form, the CDR3 reads TGTGCCATCAATCCTAGCGGGTCCTACAATGAGCAGTTCTTC.

This chain joins TRBV7-2 and TRBJ2-3; D gene ambiguous. The CDR3 spans 15 residues. Trimming pared 1 base from V and 2 bases from J, leaving 10 bases between. Germline CDR1 is SGHTA and CDR2 is FQGNSA. Here the CDR3 reads CASSLVVTYTDTQYF. CDR3 coding DNA: TGTGCCAGCAGCTTAGTTGTGACTTACACAGATACGCAGTATTTT. Full variable domain (missing parts from reference TRBV7-2 and TRBJ2-3): GAGVSQSPSNKVTEKGKDVELRCDPISGHTALYWYRQSLGQGLEFLIYFQGNSAPDKSGLPSDRFSAERTGGSVSTLTIQRTQQEDSAVYLCASSLVVTYTDTQYFGPGTRLTVL.

This chain joins TRBV29-1 and TRBJ1-2; D gene unclear. From germline, CDR1 is SQVTM and CDR2 ANQGSEA. Deletions cut 6 bases from V and 6 bases from J, with 11 bases between. The CDR3 spans 11 residues. The CDR3 reads CSVMGSDGYTF. CDR3 nucleotide sequence: TGCAGCGTAATGGGTTCCGATGGCTACACCTTC.

This clonotype was detected many times. This rearrangement joins TRBV7-6 to TRBJ2-3; 8 nucleotides agree with TRBD2. Per the germline V gene, CDR1 is SGHVS and CDR2 is FNYEAQ. This CDR3 contains 16 residues. Trimming cost V 5 bases and J 0 bases; bases outside gene matches: 7. The CDR3 coding sequence is TGTGCCAGCAGCGCACTAAGCGGGAGAAGCACAGATACGCAGTATTTT. This translates into CASSALSGRSTDTQYF.

The chain joins TRBV29-1 to TRBJ2-7; either TRBD1 or TRBD2 may supply D (6 bases each). Germline loops: CDR1 SQVTM, CDR2 ANQGSEA. Deletions cut 6 bases from V and 7 bases from J, with 16 bases between. The CDR3 has 12 residues. In DNA, the CDR3 is TGCAGCGTCGAAAGGGGGGCTAGAGAGCAGTACTTC. Translated: CSVERGAREQYF.

J is TRBJ2-7 and V is TRBV29-1, with TRBD2 matching 7 bases. In germline, CDR1 is SQVTM, CDR2 ANQGSEA. CDR3 length: 18 amino acids. J lost 4 bases, V lost 6 bases, and 24 bases had no gene match. CDR3 in DNA: TGCAGCGTGCAGAGGCGTATAGCGGGCGGGCCAAAGTTTTACGAGCAGTACTTC. Its protein product is CSVQRRIAGGPKFYEQYF.

This clonotype was seen many times. This chain connects TRBV5-1 to TRBJ2-7; tentative D call: TRBD2 (6 bases). Germline CDR1 and CDR2: SGHRS and YFSETQ. CDR3 length equals 14 residues. The ends were cut back, 1 base at V and 6 bases at J, with 14 bases in the middle. Written as DNA, the CDR3 is TGCGCCAGCAGCTTGAGTTTTTCCGGGGGCGAGCAGTACTTC. Encoded protein: CASSLSFSGGEQYF.

This clonotype was detected a few times. CDR3 amino acids: CASSEWEYGYTF. The CDR3 DNA sequence: TGTGCCAGCAGTGAATGGGAGTATGGCTACACCTTC. The gene calls are TRBV2 and TRBJ1-2; D is ambiguous. Germline values: CDR1 SNHLY, CDR2 FYNNEI. This CDR3 is 12 amino acids long. V gave up 2 bases and J gave up 5 bases, with 6 bases separating them.

In its sample, this clonotype was seen many times. The rearrangement joins TRBV29-1 to TRBJ2-1; either TRBD1 or TRBD2 may supply D (6 bases each). Trimming cost V 4 bases and J 2 bases, with 9 bases left between them. The germline CDR1 and CDR2 sequences are SQVTM and ANQGSEA. This CDR3 is built from 13 residues. The CDR3 loop is CSVGGAPYNEQFF. DNA of the CDR3: TGCAGCGTTGGGGGGGCCCCCTACAATGAGCAGTTCTTC.

The chain is built from TRBV20-1 and TRBJ2-2, with D tentatively TRBD1 (6 bases). V lost 0 bases and J 4 bases, leaving 15 bases between the germline ends. The germline CDR1 and CDR2 sequences are DFQATT and SNEGSKA (reference sequence). The CDR3 is 16 amino acids. As DNA, the CDR3 is TGCAGTGCTAGAGATATCAGGGGCCGAGGCACCGGGGAGCTGTTTTTT. It specifies CSARDIRGRGTGELFF.

This clonotype was observed a handful of times. This rearrangement joins TRBV28 to TRBJ1-1; 7 positions agree with TRBD1. The J segment lost 5 bases and the V segment lost 3 bases, leaving 6 bases of the junction unmatched. The length of the CDR3 is 14 residues. Germline V gene lookup returns CDR1 MDHEN and CDR2 SYDVKM. The chain's CDR3 is CASSFQGGRTEAFF. The CDR3 DNA is TGTGCCAGCAGTTTCCAGGGGGGTAGGACTGAAGCTTTCTTT.

This clonotype was recorded a few times. The chain is built from TRBV15 and TRBJ2-2; either TRBD1 or TRBD2 may supply D (5 bases each). V lost 5 bases and J 2 bases, leaving 9 bases between the germline ends. The CDR3 is 14 amino acids. Germline CDR1 and CDR2: LNHNV and YYDKDF (reference sequence). CDR3 loop: CATSWGYNTGELFF. Here the CDR3 DNA reads TGTGCCACCAGCTGGGGGTATAACACCGGGGAGCTGTTTTTT.

This clonotype ranks as large. This chain joins TRBV6-4 and TRBJ2-1; TRBD2 aligns across 11 bases. Germline assignment: CDR1 MRHNA and CDR2 SNTAGT. This CDR3 is 15 amino acids long. V gave up 0 bases and J gave up 6 bases; unmatched junction bases: 1. The CDR3 sequence is CASSDSSGGANEQFF. The CDR3 coding sequence is TGTGCCAGCAGTGACTCTAGCGGGGGGGCCAATGAGCAGTTCTTC.

Ten or more counts support this clonotype. This chain uses TRBV7-9 with TRBJ2-7; D is possibly TRBD1 (5 bases). The CDR3 is 14 residues long. V was cut by 3 bases and J by 0 bases, with 9 bases left in between. Germline loops: CDR1 SEHNR, CDR2 FQNEAQ (reference sequence). The CDR3 DNA sequence: TGTGCCAGCAGCTTGGCAGGGCCCTCCTACGAGCAGTACTTC. Translating it yields CASSLAGPSYEQYF.

This clonotype was seen repeatedly, ten times or more. The gene calls are TRBV30 and TRBJ1-5; D is perhaps TRBD1 (6 bases). In germline, CDR1 is GTSNPN, CDR2 SVGIG (reference sequence). Trimming shortened V by 0 bases and J by 10 bases, and 13 bases separated the two germline ends. The CDR3 length is 13 residues. The CDR3 sequence is CAWSVGGDHPQHF. CDR3 DNA sequence: TGTGCCTGGAGTGTTGGGGGCGACCACCCCCAGCATTTT.

This clonotype was seen at least ten times. This chain connects TRBV27 to TRBJ1-5, with TRBD1 matching over 7 bases. Trimming removed 1 base from V and 5 bases from J; junction bases left unmatched: 11. Germline V gene lookup returns CDR1 MNHEY and CDR2 SMNVEV (reference sequence). The CDR3 runs 17 residues. CDR3 nucleotides: TGTGCCAGCAGTTTATGGGGTGGGACAGCTCTCGATCAGCCCCAGCATTTT. It codes for CASSLWGGTALDQPQHF.

This clonotype came up many times. The CDR3 here is CASSEVEGQAGNTIYF. CDR3 nucleotides: TGTGCCAGCAGTGAAGTTGAAGGCCAGGCAGGAAACACCATATATTTT. This rearrangement joins TRBV6-1 to TRBJ1-3, with unresolved D. V was shortened by 1 base and J by 4 bases, with 14 bases between the two germline ends. Germline assignment: CDR1 MNHNS and CDR2 SASEGT. The CDR3 sequence is 16 residues long.

This clonotype came up many times. The V gene is TRBV10-2, the J gene TRBJ2-3; the D gene is possibly TRBD1 (5 bases). V lost 2 bases to trimming and J lost 6 bases, with 6 bases between them. Germline assignment: CDR1 WSHSY and CDR2 SAAADI. The CDR3 is 12 amino acids. In nucleotides, the CDR3 is TGCGCCAGCAGTGAGAAGGGGGATACGCAGTATTTT. Amino acids: CASSEKGDTQYF.

Concerning this clonotype: The junction shows a germline mismatch at one end, possibly a read error. The chain is built from TRBV29-1 and TRBJ2-7, with TRBD1 matching 7 bases. The germline CDR1 and CDR2 sequences are SQVTM and ANQGSEA. This CDR3 comprises 16 residues. In DNA form, the CDR3 reads TGCAGCGTGGAAGACAGGGTAAGGGGAAAGGGTCACGAGCAGTACTTC. It codes for CSVEDRVRGKGHEQYF.

This clonotype showed up many times. The genes are TRBV7-2 and TRBJ2-1, with unresolved D. The CDR3 consists of 14 residues. Trimming left V 4 bases short and J 3 bases short, with 10 bases between. CDR1 and CDR2 (germline): SGHTA, FQGNSA. CDR3 residues: CASSSRLIYNEQFF. CDR3 in DNA: TGTGCCAGCAGCTCGAGGTTGATCTACAATGAGCAGTTCTTC.

This clonotype occurred many times. This chain connects TRBV20-1 to TRBJ1-2; TRBD1 might be the D (6 bases). This CDR3 has 14 residues. Trimming removed 3 bases at V and 5 bases at J, with 16 bases between. The germline CDR1 and CDR2 sequences are DFQATT and SNEGSKA (reference sequence). The CDR3 nucleotides read TGCAGTGCTAGCACTAGGGGGTTCATATATGGCTACACCTTC. The encoded protein is CSASTRGFIYGYTF.

At least ten counts were recorded for this clonotype. The V and J genes are TRBV20-1 and TRBJ2-1, with TRBD2 matching 13 bases. V lost 3 bases, J lost 7 bases, and 0 bases stayed unmatched. Germline CDR1 and CDR2: DFQATT and SNEGSKA (reference sequence). The CDR3 sequence is 13 residues long. CDR3 amino acids: CSARGLAGNEQFF. In DNA, the CDR3 is TGCAGTGCTAGGGGACTAGCGGGAAATGAGCAGTTCTTC.

There are many counts of this clonotype. The chain combines TRBV11-3 with TRBJ2-3; a weak D match, TRBD1 (6 bases). V was cut by 0 bases and J by 10 bases, with 11 bases left in between. The CDR3 is 13 amino acids. Germline V gives CDR1 SGHNT, CDR2 YENEEA. The CDR3 sequence: CASSLDGGVAQYF. The CDR3 DNA reads as TGTGCCAGCAGCTTAGATGGGGGCGTGGCGCAGTATTTT.

The sample holds many counts of this clonotype. The V call is TRBV12-5, the J call TRBJ1-5, with TRBD1 matching over 7 bases. The CDR3 is 15 amino acids. Per the germline V gene, CDR1 is LGHNT and CDR2 is FRNRAP. J lost 2 bases, V lost 10 bases, and 11 bases had no gene match. CDR3 protein: CATGPQGLGNQPQHF. CDR3 DNA: TGTGCTACCGGTCCACAGGGGTTAGGCAATCAGCCCCAGCATTTT. Drawing the rest from reference TRBV12-5 and TRBJ1-5, the complete variable domain is DARVTQTPRHKVTEMGQEVTMRCQPILGHNTVFWYRQTMMQGLELLAYFRNRAPLDDSGMPKDRFSAEMPDATLATLKIQPSEPRDSAVYFCATGPQGLGNQPQHFGDGTRLSIL.

V gene TRBV6-2 or TRBV6-3 combines with J gene TRBJ1-1, with a tentative D call TRBD1 (5 bases). The germline V and J ends were trimmed by 5 bases and 11 bases, with 15 bases remaining between them. CDR1 is MNHEY and CDR2 is SVGEGT in the germline V gene. The CDR3 has 12 residues. CDR3 residues: CASSRLGGGAFF. CDR3 DNA sequence: TGTGCCAGCAGTCGGCTCGGCGGGGGGGCTTTCTTT.

This clonotype has a handful of counts. The chain employs TRBV10-3 and TRBJ2-5, with 8 bases lining up with TRBD1. The J segment lost 1 base and the V segment lost 2 bases, leaving 3 bases of the junction unmatched. The CDR3 totals 15 residues. The germline gives CDR1 ENHRY, CDR2 SYGVKD. The CDR3 spells CAISERTGLQETQYF. CDR3 coding DNA: TGTGCCATCAGTGAGCGGACAGGGCTCCAAGAGACCCAGTACTTC.